This T cell receptor beta chain was sequenced in a study of blood T cell repertoires in COVID-19. About this clone itself: Other DNA sequences of this sample code for an identical CDR3.

The method was immunoSEQ multiplex PCR; TCRdb's version includes in-frame clones alone and lacks a portion of them. The sample has tens of thousands of clones; around 80% are singletons. The ends were cut back, 0 bases at V and 3 bases at J, with 7 bases in the middle. CDR1 is SGHNT and CDR2 is YYREEE in the germline V gene (reference sequence). The CDR3 extends over 14 amino acids. The sequenced sample was peripheral blood. V gene TRBV5-4 combines with J gene TRBJ1-5; D is perhaps TRBD1 (5 bases). The TCR originated in a human donor in a cohort sampled during active COVID-19. CDR3 sequence: CASSLGGLNQPQHF. The CDR3 coding sequence is TGTGCCAGCAGCTTGGGGGGCCTCAATCAGCCCCAGCATTTT.